The 4 T cell receptor beta chains listed next were all sequenced from one sample in a study of blood T cell repertoires in COVID-19. Some clones are missing from TCRdb's copy, which holds only in-frame ones; the method was immunoSEQ multiplex PCR. The sample carries hundreds of thousands of clones, roughly 90% recorded once. The specimen sequenced was PBMCs or T cells enriched from blood (not recorded which). The receptors come from a woman in her forties or fifties who had recovered from COVID-19.

The count of this clone is one. The CDR3 loop is CASSLGSGGRTTDTQYF. The CDR3 DNA is TGTGCCAGCAGCTTAGGATCCGGCGGGAGGACCACAGATACGCAGTATTTT. This rearrangement joins TRBV7-9 to TRBJ2-3, with TRBD2 matching 8 bases. The CDR3 is 17 amino acids. Germline assignment: CDR1 SEHNR and CDR2 FQNEAQ (reference sequence). The J segment lost 2 bases and the V segment lost 1 base, leaving 8 bases of the junction unmatched.

In the case of this clone: Its ends do not fully match the called genes, so a read error is possible. This chain uses TRBV3-1 (or the pseudogene TRBV3-2) with TRBJ2-7, with D possibly being TRBD1 (6 bases). Per the germline V gene, CDR1 is LGHDT and CDR2 is YNNKEL (reference sequence). This CDR3 comprises 11 residues. CDR3 region: CASRGAAEQNF. DNA for the CDR3: TGTGCCAGCAGGGGGGCGGCGGAGCAAAACTTC.

The V call is TRBV7-8, the J call TRBJ1-5; D gene unclear. The CDR3 extends over 15 amino acids. Germline V gene sequence: CDR1 SGHVS, CDR2 FQNEAQ. With 5 bases removed from V and 3 bases from J, the gap between germline ends came to 14 bases. This chain's CDR3 is CASSPTLGDNQPQHF. The CDR3 DNA is TGTGCCAGCAGCCCCACGCTCGGAGACAATCAGCCCCAGCATTTT.

The chain employs TRBV6-5 and TRBJ2-1; D unresolved. Germline CDR1 and CDR2: MNHEY and SVGAGI. This CDR3 region has 11 residues. V lost 7 bases and J 7 bases, leaving 8 bases between the germline ends. CDR3: CASTLRNEQFF. Written as DNA, the CDR3 is TGTGCCAGCACCCTCAGGAATGAGCAGTTCTTC.